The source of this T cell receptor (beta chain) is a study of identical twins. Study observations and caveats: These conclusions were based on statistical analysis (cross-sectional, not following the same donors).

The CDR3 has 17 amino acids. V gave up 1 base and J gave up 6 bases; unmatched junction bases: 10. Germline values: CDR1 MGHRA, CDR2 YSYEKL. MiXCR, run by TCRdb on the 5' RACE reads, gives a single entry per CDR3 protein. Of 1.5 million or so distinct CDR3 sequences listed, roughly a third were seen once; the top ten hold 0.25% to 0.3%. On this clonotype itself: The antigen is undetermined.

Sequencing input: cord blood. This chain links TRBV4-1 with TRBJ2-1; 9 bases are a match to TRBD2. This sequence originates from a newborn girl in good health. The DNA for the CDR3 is TGCGCCAGCAGCCAAGTTTTACTAGCGGGCTACCCCAATGAGCAGTTCTTC. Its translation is CASSQVLLAGYPNEQFF.